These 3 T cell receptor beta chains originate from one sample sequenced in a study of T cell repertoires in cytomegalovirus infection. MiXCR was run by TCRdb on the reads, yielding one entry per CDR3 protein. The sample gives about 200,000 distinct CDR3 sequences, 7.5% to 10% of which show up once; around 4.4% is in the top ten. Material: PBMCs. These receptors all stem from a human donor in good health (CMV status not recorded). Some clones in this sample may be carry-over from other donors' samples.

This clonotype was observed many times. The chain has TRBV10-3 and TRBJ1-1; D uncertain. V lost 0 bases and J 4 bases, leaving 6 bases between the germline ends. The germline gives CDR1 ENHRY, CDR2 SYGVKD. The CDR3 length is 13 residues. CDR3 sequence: CAISESGSTEAFF. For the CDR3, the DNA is TGTGCCATCAGTGAGTCAGGGAGCACTGAAGCTTTCTTT.

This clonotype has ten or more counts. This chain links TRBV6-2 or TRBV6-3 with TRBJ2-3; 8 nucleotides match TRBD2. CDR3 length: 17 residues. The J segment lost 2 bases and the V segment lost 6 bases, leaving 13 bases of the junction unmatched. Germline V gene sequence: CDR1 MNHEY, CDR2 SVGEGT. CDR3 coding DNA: TGTGCCAGCAGCACCCCCGGGGCGGGAGGCCACACAGATACGCAGTATTTT. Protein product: CASSTPGAGGHTDTQYF.

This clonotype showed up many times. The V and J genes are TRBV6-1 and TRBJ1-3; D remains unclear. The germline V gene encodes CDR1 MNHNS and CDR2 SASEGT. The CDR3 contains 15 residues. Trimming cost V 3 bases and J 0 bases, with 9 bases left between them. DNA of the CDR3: TGTGCCAGCAGTGACGACGGGCTCTCTGGAAACACCATATATTTT. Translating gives CASSDDGLSGNTIYF.